This paragraph reports one T cell receptor beta chain. The target antigen is unknown. V gave up 5 bases and J gave up 0 bases, with 8 bases separating them. Germline CDR1 KGHSH, CDR2 LQKENI. The CDR3 loop spans 15 amino acids. The entry originates in a study of vaccination effects on CD4 cells after COVID-19. Study overall: Post-vaccine draws lagged the second dose by a median of 72 days.

Some clones are missing from TCRdb's copy, which holds only in-frame ones; the method was immunoSEQ multiplex PCR. The sample lists over 50,000 clones; approximately 73% were seen once. Notes on the study in general: Cross-reactivity with common cold coronaviruses was shown by only 1 of 255 vaccine-induced clones in healthy vaccinees. Few convalescent patients, and no early post-infection timepoints, were available to the study.

Expansion with viral peptide pools was applied to antigen-specific CD4+ T cells by the ViraFEST assay prior to sequencing. Following culture for approximately ten days, CD4+ T cells were isolated. Two doses of BNT162b2 or mRNA-1273 vaccine were administered to participants. At days 3 and 7, half of the medium was exchanged for IL-2 medium. This TCR derives from a human donor who received a COVID-19 vaccine. The V gene is TRBV18, the J gene TRBJ2-6, with D possibly matching TRBD1 (5 bases). Sequencing was performed on CD4+ T cells from PBMCs cultured with HCoV-229E spike peptides, taken after COVID-19 vaccination. The CDR3 region is CASSSTGSGANVLTF. CDR3 DNA: TGTGCCAGCTCATCTACAGGCTCTGGGGCCAACGTCCTGACTTTC.